This TCR beta chain was retrieved from a study of cytomegalovirus exposure and HLA in healthy donors. Primers: 60 Vbeta forward and 13 Jbeta reverse. Some clones are missing from TCRdb's copy, which holds only in-frame ones; the method was immunoSEQ multiplex PCR. The sample holds some 180,000 clones. Details on this clone: Antigen unknown.

Study-wide results and limits: Earlier analysis found most TCR beta V segments productive about 87% or about 30% of the time. A cluster of highly shared sequence variants was likely a sequencing artifact. Some segments of the V type, notably TRBV6-2 and TRBV6-3, were excluded as indistinguishable.

V lost 6 bases and J lost 4; bases outside the gene matches: 4. The CDR3 has 13 residues. Germline CDR1 and CDR2: MNHEY and SVGAGI. The receptor was derived from a young man in good health and CMV-seronegative. The sequenced sample was PBMCs. This chain connects TRBV6-5 to TRBJ1-1; TRBD1 matches 8 bases. CDR3 nucleotides: TGTGCCAGCAGACCGGACAGGGCCACTGAAGCTTTCTTT. Amino acids: CASRPDRATEAFF.